Shown below are 28 T cell receptor beta chains from a single sample sequenced in a study of cytomegalovirus exposure and HLA in healthy donors (dated by TCRdb to about 2017). The library was generated by the immunoSEQ multiplex PCR assay. A mixture of 60 forward primers for TCR Vbeta segments and 13 reverse primers for TCR Jbeta segments was used in the multiplex PCR. The immuneACCESS repertoire file appears here via TCRdb, limited to in-frame rearrangements. These files lack a portion of the clones; in checked studies, under half of the deficit traces to unresolved V genes, and the cause of the others is not known. The sample table holds roughly 100,000 clones, of which about 60% were seen once. Approximately 4.8% of the sample is in the top ten clones. The source material was PBMCs. Every receptor here comes from a human donor in good health.

The table lists this clone with a few counts. The chain is built from TRBV30 and TRBJ2-2, with a tentative D call TRBD1 (5 bases). Germline lookup yields CDR1 GTSNPN and CDR2 SVGIG (reference sequence). CDR3 length equals 15 residues. The V gene lost 2 bases and the J gene lost 0 bases, with 10 bases spanning the gap. CDR3 bases: TGTGCCTGGAGTCGATTGACAGCGAACACCGGGGAGCTGTTTTTT. Protein: CAWSRLTANTGELFF.

This chain uses TRBV18 with TRBJ2-1, with D unresolved. Germline V gene lookup returns CDR1 KGHSH and CDR2 LQKENI. The CDR3 is 13 residues long. Trimming removed 0 bases from V and 9 bases from J, with 9 bases in between. The CDR3 DNA is TGTGCCAGCTCACCACCGGCAGCGACTGAGCAGTTCTTC. This gives the protein CASSPPAATEQFF.

CDR3 region: CASSPRTGATYEQYF. The CDR3 nucleotides are TGTGCCAGCAGCCCCCGGACAGGGGCGACCTACGAGCAGTACTTC. V is TRBV4-2 and J is TRBJ2-7, with 9 nucleotides matching TRBD1. Germline values: CDR1 LGHNA, CDR2 YNFKEQ. The CDR3 length is 15 residues. V lost 4 bases and J lost 2; bases outside the gene matches: 6.

This clone was seen only once. Other DNA sequences in the same sample also yield this CDR3. The rearrangement joins TRBV19 to TRBJ1-2; 11 nucleotides agree with TRBD1. J was trimmed by 8 bases and V by 5 bases; bases with no gene match: 10. This CDR3 has 15 amino acids. Germline loops: CDR1 LNHDA, CDR2 SQIVND (reference sequence). The CDR3 nucleotides read TGTGCCAGTAGTGACCGGACAGGGGGCGGCTACGGCTACACCTTC. It is translated as CASSDRTGGGYGYTF.

This clone was recorded a few times. The V and J genes are TRBV7-9 and TRBJ2-2; maybe TRBD1 (5 bases). CDR1 is SEHNR and CDR2 is FQNEAQ in the germline V gene (reference sequence). The CDR3 is 14 residues long. V dropped 5 bases and J dropped 7 bases, with 14 bases sitting between them. This CDR3 is CASSAPGLGGELFF. For the CDR3, the DNA is TGTGCCAGCAGCGCCCCAGGGTTGGGCGGGGAGCTGTTTTTT.

This clone was seen only a few times. The chain has TRBV5-1 and TRBJ1-4; TRBD1 matches 9 bases. Germline V gives CDR1 SGHRS, CDR2 YFSETQ. With V trimmed by 2 bases and J by 1 base, 3 bases remained unmatched. The CDR3 runs to 16 residues. This CDR3 reads CASSLPTGGTNEKLFF. The CDR3 DNA sequence: TGCGCCAGCAGCTTACCGACAGGGGGAACTAATGAAAAACTGTTTTTT.

This sequence joins TRBV19 and TRBJ2-7; 10 nucleotides line up with TRBD1. The V gene end was trimmed by 6 bases and the J gene end by 4 bases; junction bases not matched to a gene: 9. This CDR3 region has 15 residues. Germline CDR1 and CDR2: LNHDA and SQIVND (reference sequence). The CDR3 loop reads CASSATGTGVYEQYF. The CDR3 DNA reads as TGTGCCAGTAGCGCAACCGGGACAGGGGTTTACGAGCAGTACTTC.

This clone has a handful of counts. This chain joins TRBV30 and TRBJ1-1; D ambiguous. The germline CDR1 and CDR2 sequences are GTSNPN and SVGIG (reference sequence). V lost 5 bases and J lost 1, with 8 bases in between. The CDR3 loop spans 12 amino acids. CDR3 in amino acids: CAWGETNTEAFF. CDR3 DNA: TGTGCCTGGGGGGAGACGAACACTGAAGCTTTCTTT.

The chain joins TRBV18 to TRBJ2-3; possibly TRBD1 for D (7 bases). CDR1 is KGHSH and CDR2 is LQKENI in the germline V gene. The CDR3 has 17 residues. Trimming stripped 4 bases from V and 2 bases from J, with 19 bases between. For the CDR3, the DNA is TGTGCCAGCTCACACCGCGGGACAGAAGTAAACACAGATACGCAGTATTTT. This encodes CASSHRGTEVNTDTQYF.

This clone was counted a few times. This chain links TRBV5-1 with TRBJ2-1; TRBD1 matches at 7 bases. The CDR3 sequence is 12 residues long. The germline V gene encodes CDR1 SGHRS and CDR2 YFSETQ. With 2 bases clipped from V and 10 bases from J, the junction kept 3 bases outside the gene matches. CDR3 amino acids: CASSLIGGEQFF. In DNA, the CDR3 is TGCGCCAGCAGCTTAATAGGGGGCGAGCAGTTCTTC.

V and J are TRBV9 and TRBJ2-5; D possibly corresponds to TRBD1 (6 bases). CDR3 length equals 14 residues. Trimming took off 0 bases at V and 2 bases at J, with 8 bases between the two ends. Germline-derived CDR1 and CDR2 are SGDLS and YYNGEE. The CDR3 sequence is CASSVEQGQETQYF. CDR3 DNA: TGTGCCAGCAGCGTAGAACAGGGACAAGAGACCCAGTACTTC.

The chain couples TRBV14 to TRBJ2-3; TRBD2 might be the D (7 bases). V lost 4 bases and J lost 0, with 20 bases in between. Germline assignment: CDR1 SGHDN and CDR2 FVKESK. The CDR3 extends over 18 amino acids. The CDR3 sequence: CASSPLRGRALSTDTQYF. In DNA form, the CDR3 reads TGTGCCAGCAGCCCCCTGAGGGGGAGGGCCCTCAGCACAGATACGCAGTATTTT.

The chain employs TRBV27 and TRBJ2-7; 8 bases match TRBD2. V was pared by 5 bases and J by 4 bases, with 4 bases of the junction left unmatched. Germline assignment: CDR1 MNHEY and CDR2 SMNVEV (reference sequence). This CDR3 comprises 13 residues. The CDR3 spells CASSHGGAYEQYF. CDR3 coding DNA: TGTGCCAGCAGTCACGGGGGGGCTTACGAGCAGTACTTC.

This rearrangement joins TRBV6-5 to TRBJ2-7, with TRBD1 identical over 7 bases. CDR3 length equals 15 residues. Per the germline V gene, CDR1 is MNHEY and CDR2 is SVGAGI. V gave up 1 base and J gave up 2 bases; unmatched junction bases: 5. For the CDR3, the DNA is TGTGCCAGCAGTTACTTAGACAGGGACCCCTACGAGCAGTACTTC. Translating it yields CASSYLDRDPYEQYF.

The CDR3 loop is CASSLMPVSYNEQFF. CDR3 nucleotides: TGTGCCAGCAGCTTAATGCCAGTCTCCTACAATGAGCAGTTCTTC. The chain is built from TRBV7-9 and TRBJ2-1; D is ambiguous. Germline CDR1 is SEHNR and CDR2 is FQNEAQ (reference sequence). Trimming cost V 2 bases and J 0 bases, with 8 bases left between them. The CDR3 loop spans 15 amino acids.

The chain recombines TRBV11-2 with TRBJ2-1; D call uncertain. This CDR3 is built from 12 residues. Germline lookup yields CDR1 SGHAT and CDR2 FQNNGV. Trimming took off 5 bases at V and 10 bases at J, with 12 bases between the two ends. CDR3 nucleotide sequence: TGTGCCAGCAGCCATCTTAGACTGGAGCAGTTCTTC. It encodes CASSHLRLEQFF.

This chain links TRBV7-8 with TRBJ2-1, with TRBD2 matching 9 bases. V shed 2 bases, J shed 3 bases, and the junction held 5 bases outside the gene matches. The CDR3 is 16 amino acids. Looked up from germline, CDR1 is SGHVS and CDR2 is FQNEAQ. CDR3 coding DNA: TGTGCCAGCAGCTTATTTATAGCGGGAGACTACAATGAGCAGTTCTTC. It specifies CASSLFIAGDYNEQFF. Based on the CDR3 plus reference TRBV7-8 and TRBJ2-1, the full variable domain is GAGVSQSPRYKVAKRGQDVALRCDPISGHVSLFWYQQALGQGPEFLTYFQNEAQLDKSGLPSDRFFAERPEGSVSTLKIQRTQQEDSAVYLCASSLFIAGDYNEQFFGPGTRLTVL.

This chain connects TRBV5-4 to TRBJ2-1, with 8 bases matching TRBD1. This CDR3 is built from 15 residues. The V segment lost 5 bases and the J segment 5 bases; nucleotides outside the gene matches: 9. CDR1 is SGHNT and CDR2 is YYREEE in the germline V gene (reference sequence). This chain's CDR3 is CASSLLGTGHNEQFF. DNA for the CDR3: TGTGCCAGCAGTTTACTCGGGACAGGACACAATGAGCAGTTCTTC.

V usage is TRBV7-2 and J usage is TRBJ1-2, with D perhaps matching TRBD1 (5 bases). This CDR3 region has 14 residues. CDR1 SGHTA and CDR2 FQGNSA come from the germline V gene. Trimming cost V 2 bases and J 3 bases, with 10 bases left between them. The DNA for the CDR3 is TGTGCCAGCAGCTTACCGACAGTCTACTATGGCTACACCTTC. Translating gives CASSLPTVYYGYTF.

The V and J genes are TRBV7-2 and TRBJ2-1; 7 nucleotides match TRBD2. The J segment lost 0 bases and the V segment lost 1 base, leaving 12 bases of the junction unmatched. The germline CDR1 and CDR2 sequences are SGHTA and FQGNSA. CDR3 length: 19 amino acids. CDR3 in amino acids: CASSLGSGLTSRSYNEQFF. The CDR3 nucleotides read TGTGCCAGCAGCTTAGGGTCGGGACTAACAAGTCGCTCCTACAATGAGCAGTTCTTC.

The chain's CDR3 is CASSLPGQNEQFF. CDR3 nucleotide sequence: TGTGCCAGCAGCTTACCAGGACAGAATGAGCAGTTCTTC. The chain employs TRBV11-2 and TRBJ2-1, with TRBD1 as a possible D gene (6 bases). Germline values: CDR1 SGHAT, CDR2 FQNNGV. The CDR3 totals 13 residues. The V and J ends lost 2 bases and 7 bases respectively, with 9 bases between them.

The V and J genes are TRBV5-1 and TRBJ2-3; 7 bases are shared with TRBD2. The CDR3 has 19 residues. The V and J ends lost 0 bases and 0 bases, in that order; junction bases with no gene match: 13. Germline values: CDR1 SGHRS, CDR2 YFSETQ. CDR3 sequence: CASSLESGWAGASTDTQYF. The CDR3 region has the DNA TGCGCCAGCAGCTTGGAATCTGGTTGGGCGGGAGCGAGCACAGATACGCAGTATTTT.

V gene TRBV5-1 combines with J gene TRBJ2-3; the match to TRBD2 covers 13 bases. This CDR3 contains 17 residues. J gave up 9 bases and V 4 bases, and 14 bases lay outside the gene matches. Germline V gene lookup returns CDR1 SGHRS and CDR2 YFSETQ. Here the CDR3 DNA reads TGCGCCAGCAGCGGAGAGGGACTAGCGGGGACGAGAGGCACGCAGTATTTT. Translated, it gives CASSGEGLAGTRGTQYF.

This clone was seen a handful of times. The chain uses TRBV6-5 and TRBJ2-3; weak D call: TRBD1 (6 bases). There are 14 residues in the CDR3. The V gene lost 2 bases and the J gene lost 4 bases, with 10 bases spanning the gap. Germline CDR1 is MNHEY and CDR2 is SVGAGI. The CDR3 sequence is CASSYTRGADTQYF. CDR3 in DNA: TGTGCCAGCAGTTACACCAGGGGAGCAGATACGCAGTATTTT.

The chain combines TRBV5-1 with TRBJ2-1; 8 nucleotides line up with TRBD2. The CDR3 has 14 residues. V was pared by 4 bases and J by 7 bases, with 7 bases of the junction left unmatched. Germline V gene lookup returns CDR1 SGHRS and CDR2 YFSETQ. The CDR3 bases are TGCGCCAGCAGCCGCCGGAGCGGGAGTAATGAGCAGTTCTTC. Translation gives CASSRRSGSNEQFF.

The chain links TRBV29-1 to TRBJ1-1; TRBD1 aligns across 9 bases. This CDR3 comprises 15 residues. V was clipped by 1 base and J by 4 bases; unmatched bases: 7. Germline CDR1 is SQVTM and CDR2 is ANQGSEA. The CDR3 nucleotides read TGCAGCGTTGAAGGGCGGGACAGGGCCGGCACTGAAGCTTTCTTT. It encodes CSVEGRDRAGTEAFF.

The chain has TRBV19 and TRBJ2-2, with TRBD1 as a possible D gene (5 bases). CDR3 length: 16 amino acids. Trimming shortened V by 6 bases and J by 0 bases, and 14 bases separated the two germline ends. The germline V gene encodes CDR1 LNHDA and CDR2 SQIVND (reference sequence). This CDR3 is CASRQRTPTNTGELFF. CDR3 in DNA: TGTGCCAGTAGGCAAAGGACACCTACGAACACCGGGGAGCTGTTTTTT.

This chain joins TRBV6-1 and TRBJ2-2, with TRBD1 matching 7 bases. The junction had 6 bases not matched to a gene; V was cut back by 3 bases and J by 2 bases. The CDR3 spans 16 residues. CDR1 is MNHNS and CDR2 is SASEGT in the germline V gene. This CDR3 reads CASSDLGTVNTGELFF. Written as DNA, the CDR3 is TGTGCCAGCAGTGATTTGGGGACAGTTAACACCGGGGAGCTGTTTTTT.